These T cell receptor beta chains were read from a single sample in a study of response to subunit inactivated influenza vaccine. Via MiXCR, TCRdb re-called the RT-PCR reads, giving one row per CDR3 protein. Of approximately 500,000 distinct CDR3 sequences listed, 10% to 15% are singletons. The source material was PBMCs from blood, sampled 40 to 50 days after vaccination. The receptors were sampled from a man in his fifties or sixties who received an inactivated influenza vaccine. CDR3s include the opening cysteine and the closing phenylalanine or tryptophan. The D gene is left open where the match is weak. The size of a clone is reported for some rows only, either as once, few or many, or as a class for expanded clones.

few | TRBJ2-3 | TRBV5-6 | TRBD2 | TGTGCCAGCAGCTTAGGGACTAGCGGGTTTTTGGATACGCAGTATTTT | CASSLGTSGFLDTQYF
few | TRBJ2-3 | TRBV7-2 | NA | TGTGCCAGCAGCAAGACTCAAAACACAGATACGCAGTATTTT | CASSKTQNTDTQYF
NA | TRBJ1-1 | TRBV10-3 | NA | TGTGCCACCCGGGAGATAATGAACACTGAAGCTTTCTTT | CATREIMNTEAFF
NA | TRBJ2-5 | TRBV15 | TRBD1 | TGTGCCACCAGCACAGGGGGCGGCGAGACCCAGTACTTC | CATSTGGGETQYF
NA | TRBJ2-7 | TRBV19 | NA | TGTGCCAGCGGTGGACAGCCCTACGAGCAGTACTTC | CASGGQPYEQYF
few | TRBJ2-7 | TRBV20-1 | NA | TGCAGTGCTAAGCGGATCTCCTACGAGCAGTACTTC | CSAKRISYEQYF
many | TRBJ2-5 | TRBV5-1 | NA | TGCGCCAGCAGCCCAACCCAAGAGACCCAGTACTTC | CASSPTQETQYF
NA | TRBJ1-1 | TRBV12-3/TRBV12-4 | NA | TGTGCCAGCAGTTTCGGGATGGCCACTGAAGCTTTCTTT | CASSFGMATEAFF
NA | TRBJ2-5 | TRBV24-1 | TRBD2 | TGTGCCACCAGTGATTTCGGGGGGGAGACCCAGTACTTC | CATSDFGGETQYF
NA | TRBJ2-1 | TRBV9 | NA | TGTGCCAGCAGCGGTACTAGTAACTACTACAATGAGCAGTTCTTC | CASSGTSNYYNEQFF
few | TRBJ1-2 | TRBV18 | TRBD1 | TGTGCCAGCTCACACGGGACAGGGATCTATGGCTACACCTTC | CASSHGTGIYGYTF
many | TRBJ1-6 | TRBV4-2 | TRBD1 | TGTGCCAGCAGCCAACGACAGGGCTATAATTCACCCCTCCACTTT | CASSQRQGYNSPLHF
NA | TRBJ2-5 | TRBV7-9 | NA | TGTGCCAGCAGCTCCTTCCCCCGAGGGGAAGAGACCCAGTACTTC | CASSSFPRGEETQYF
few | TRBJ2-2 | TRBV20-1 | TRBD2 | TGCAGTGCTCGGACTAGTCTGAGGGAGCTGTTTTTT | CSARTSLRELFF
NA | TRBJ2-2 | TRBV24-1 | NA | TGTGCCACCAATGGGCACCGGGAGCTGTTTTTT | CATNGHRELFF
many | TRBJ2-7 | TRBV7-9 | TRBD2 | TGTGCCAGCAGCCCGGGACTAGGATCCTACGAGCAGTACTTC | CASSPGLGSYEQYF
few | TRBJ2-5 | TRBV12-3/TRBV12-4 | NA | TGTGCCAGCGGAAACACGGGACCGCAAGAGACCCAGTACTTC | CASGNTGPQETQYF
few | TRBJ1-5 | TRBV5-1 | NA | TGCGCCAGCAGCTGGGGGGGGGCAAGGAATCAGCCCCAGCATTTT | CASSWGGARNQPQHF
few | TRBJ1-4 | TRBV4-2 | NA | TGTGCCAGCAGCCAAGTTCGAGGGATGGGGGAAAAACTGTTTTTT | CASSQVRGMGEKLFF
many | TRBJ2-7 | TRBV20-1 | NA | TGCAGTGCTAGTCCGCAGTACGAGCAGTACTTC | CSASPQYEQYF
many | TRBJ2-5 | TRBV20-1 | NA | TGCAGTGCACACCGCACGGAGACCCAGTACTTC | CSAHRTETQYF
few | TRBJ2-2 | TRBV6-2/TRBV6-3 | NA | TGTGCCAGCACCCCCGAGGGCGGGGAGCTGTTTTTT | CASTPEGGELFF
few | TRBJ1-2 | TRBV27 | NA | TGTGCCAGCGCAAATACGGGGGGCGTGGCGGGCTACACCTTC | CASANTGGVAGYTF
many | TRBJ1-2 | TRBV5-1 | NA | TGCGCCAGCAGGGATCTAACAGGTTGGAACTATGGCTACACCTTC | CASRDLTGWNYGYTF
NA | TRBJ1-5 | TRBV11-2 | NA | TGTGCCAGCAGCCTAGCTCAGGGGTCGCCCCAGCATTTT | CASSLAQGSPQHF
few | TRBJ1-2 | TRBV10-3 | TRBD1 | TGTGCCATCAGTGACGGGACAGGGGCGAATGGCTACACCTTC | CAISDGTGANGYTF
NA | TRBJ2-7 | TRBV7-9 | NA | TGTGCCAGCAGCGGAACCAAAACCTTTCCATACGAGCAGTACTTC | CASSGTKTFPYEQYF
few | TRBJ2-1 | TRBV12-3/TRBV12-4 | TRBD1 | TGTGCCAGCAGCATGGACAGGGTTGGTGAGCAGTTCTTC | CASSMDRVGEQFF
few | TRBJ1-1 | TRBV5-1 | TRBD1 | TGCGCCAGCAGCTTGAAAACAGGGGTTTCCAACACTGAAGCTTTCTTT | CASSLKTGVSNTEAFF
NA | TRBJ2-2 | TRBV3-1 | TRBD2 | TGTGCCAGCAGCCGGGGACTAGCGGAGGGCACCGGGGAGCTGTTTTTT | CASSRGLAEGTGELFF
NA | TRBJ1-3 | TRBV7-6 | NA | TGTGCCAGCAGCTTAGGACCGATCTCTGGAAACACCATATATTTT | CASSLGPISGNTIYF
many | TRBJ1-2 | TRBV20-1 | NA | TGCAGTGCTAGAGAGAAGGGGCACTATGGCTACACCTTC | CSAREKGHYGYTF
NA | TRBJ2-1 | TRBV29-1 | TRBD2 | TGCAGCGTTAGGGAGGGGCGGTTCTTC | CSVREGRFF
few | TRBJ2-7 | TRBV6-2/TRBV6-3 | NA | TGTGCCAGCAGTTATTGGGAGCTCGAGCAGTACTTC | CASSYWELEQYF
NA | TRBJ2-7 | TRBV29-1 | TRBD1 | TGCAGCGTTGTGGAAGGGACAGGGCGCTACGAGCAGTACTTC | CSVVEGTGRYEQYF
few | TRBJ2-3 | TRBV7-6 | TRBD2 | TGTGCCAGCAGCTTATGGGCTAGCGGAAGCACAGATACGCAGTATTTT | CASSLWASGSTDTQYF
NA | TRBJ2-1 | TRBV24-1 | NA | TGTGCCACCAGTGATACCCCCGGGACGCGGTCTCGGGATGAGCAGTTCTTC | CATSDTPGTRSRDEQFF
few | TRBJ2-5 | TRBV29-1 | NA | TGCAGCGTTCTTCCAGTTCGCGGTGGAGCCCAGTACTTC | CSVLPVRGGAQYF
NA | TRBJ1-2 | TRBV10-1 | NA | TGCGCCAGCAGCCAGACCCAAGGCTATGGCTACACCTTC | CASSQTQGYGYTF
NA | TRBJ2-4 | TRBV7-2 | TRBD2 | TGTGCCAGCAGCTTAGGGACTAGCGGGGGACAAAACATTCAGTACTTC | CASSLGTSGGQNIQYF
many | TRBJ2-5 | TRBV6-1 | TRBD1 | TGTGCCAGCAGTGCGACAGGGGGCCAAGAGACCCAGTACTTC | CASSATGGQETQYF
NA | TRBJ2-1 | TRBV7-9 | NA | TGTGCCAGCAGCGCGTTGAGGGGGTACAATGAGCAGTTCTTC | CASSALRGYNEQFF
once | TRBJ2-3 | TRBV7-8 | NA | TGTGCCAGCACCTTGAAACGCTGGGGGGGCACAGATACGCAGTATTTT | CASTLKRWGGTDTQYF